This T cell receptor beta chain was identified in a study of OX40 agonist ivuxolimab in advanced cancers. Concerning the study at large: Ivuxolimab was an agonistic, fully human IgG2 monoclonal antibody directed against OX40 (CD134), a costimulatory receptor. Intravenous ivuxolimab was administered to patients every 2 weeks at six dose levels: 0.01, 0.1, 0.3, 1.5, 3 and 10 mg/kg. Of the 50 to 55 patients in dose escalation, about 20 had hepatocellular carcinoma, approximately 15 had melanoma, 9 had renal cell carcinoma and 9 had head and neck cancer. A male proportion of about 79% and a mean age of roughly 55 years, ranging from 23 to 79, were recorded for the dose-escalation cohort. Prior anti-PD-1, anti-PD-L1 or anti-CTLA-4 therapy was permitted, and about 40% of dose-escalation patients had received checkpoint inhibitors. Three dose-escalation patients achieved partial responses, one with hepatocellular carcinoma and two with cutaneous melanoma. The purpose of peripheral TCRbeta sequencing was to test whether ivuxolimab changed TCR sequence diversity and led to clonal T-cell expansion. The monotherapy dose-escalation portion (N of about 50 patients) of the phase I ivuxolimab trial is reported in the paper.

Patients with autoimmune disease history or receiving systemic immunosuppression were excluded from the trial. Peripheral blood for TCR sequencing was drawn from every dose cohort at baseline, at cycle 4 day 1 and at cycle 7 day 1. The samples were drawn from a first-in-human, open-label, multicenter phase I dose-escalation trial of ivuxolimab. Adults with locally advanced or metastatic melanoma, renal cell carcinoma, hepatocellular carcinoma or head and neck squamous cell carcinoma were enrolled in the trial. CD4+ and CD8+ T cells were sorted separately from peripheral blood before TCR sequencing. For sequencing of the TCRbeta CDR3 region, genomic DNA was extracted from the sorted cells. The immunoSEQ Assay was used to sequence the TCRbeta CDR3 regions. Entries here come from immuneACCESS through TCRdb and include only in-frame sequences with V and J called. Some clones fail to appear in such tables; in the studies checked, an unresolved V gene covers under half of the shortfall, and the cause of the remainder is unknown. For this sample the table gives tens of thousands of clones, of which about 90% were detected only once. About 0.53% of the sample is taken by the ten largest.

Overall results and qualifications from the work: After ivuxolimab, CD8+ T cells had more expanded clones than CD4+ T cells on average. Clonal expansion of both CD4+ and CD8+ blood T cells was observed from baseline to week 6 at doses 0.1 to 3.0 mg/kg. Low levels of normalized T-cell clonal expansion were also shown by some nonresponding patients. In partial responders in the 0.1-3.0 mg/kg groups, normalized peripheral clonal expansion was found to be among the lowest, especially among CD8+ T cells. Which antigens the clonally expanded peripheral T cells were specific for was not determined.

Concerning this clone itself: There is no known antigen for this receptor. There are no base qualities to consult, and no much larger clone falls within one base.

Sequencing was performed on CD4+ or CD8+ T cells sorted from blood, taken in a trial of the OX40 agonist ivuxolimab. The TCR comes from an adult with an advanced solid tumor such as melanoma, head and neck, liver or kidney cancer.

The CDR3 is CASSEAYSGSSYEQYF. In nucleotides, the sequence is TGTGCCAGCAGTGAAGCGTATAGCGGGAGCTCCTACGAGCAGTACTTC. The chain employs TRBV6-1 and TRBJ2-7, and TRBD2 aligns with 9 junction nucleotides. The germline V gene provides CDR1 MNHNS and CDR2 SASEGT. V has 0 bases trimmed and J has 0 bases trimmed; junction bases matching no gene number 3. The CDR3 numbers 16 residues from cysteine through phenylalanine. Left in the record is the CDR3 DNA by itself, 48 bases read in frame from the first base.